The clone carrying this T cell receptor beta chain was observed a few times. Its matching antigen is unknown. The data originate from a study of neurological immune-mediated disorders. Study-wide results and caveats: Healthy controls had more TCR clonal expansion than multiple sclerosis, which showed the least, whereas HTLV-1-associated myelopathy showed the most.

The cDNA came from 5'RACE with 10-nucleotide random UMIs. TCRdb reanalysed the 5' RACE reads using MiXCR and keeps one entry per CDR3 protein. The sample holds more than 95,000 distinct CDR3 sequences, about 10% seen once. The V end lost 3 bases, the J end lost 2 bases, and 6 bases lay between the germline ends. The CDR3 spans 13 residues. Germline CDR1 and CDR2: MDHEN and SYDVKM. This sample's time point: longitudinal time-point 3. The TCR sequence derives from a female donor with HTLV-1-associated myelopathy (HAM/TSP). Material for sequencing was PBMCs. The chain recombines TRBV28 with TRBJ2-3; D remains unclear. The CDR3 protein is CASSFVLTDTQYF. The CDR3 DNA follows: TGTGCCAGCAGTTTCGTACTCACAGATACGCAGTATTTT.